Following are 9 T cell receptor beta chains from one sample sequenced in a study of cytomegalovirus exposure and HLA in healthy donors. The PCR used 60 Vbeta and 13 Jbeta primers. The protocol was immunoSEQ multiplex PCR, while the TCRdb copy is restricted to in-frame clones and leaves out a portion. The table lists 150,000 to 200,000 clones, 82% of them singletons, with around 0.1% in the top ten. Source material: PBMCs. These receptors came from a boy aged 2 to 10 in good health and CMV-seronegative.

This rearrangement joins TRBV6-5 to TRBJ2-3; D perhaps matches TRBD2 (6 bases). V was trimmed by 6 bases and J by 0 bases, leaving 13 bases between them. This CDR3 spans 15 amino acids. CDR1 MNHEY and CDR2 SVGAGI come from the germline V gene. CDR3 nucleotide sequence: TGTGCCAGCAGACCAAGCGGGTTTAGCACAGATACGCAGTATTTT. Its translation is CASRPSGFSTDTQYF.

The chain has TRBV9 and TRBJ2-1; D is undetermined. Trimming shortened V by 0 bases and J by 7 bases, and 5 bases separated the two germline ends. Germline values: CDR1 SGDLS, CDR2 YYNGEE. This CDR3 is 12 amino acids long. The CDR3 reads CASSVGVNEQFF. DNA of the CDR3: TGTGCCAGCAGCGTAGGCGTTAATGAGCAGTTCTTC.

This rearrangement joins TRBV10-3 to TRBJ2-7, with D perhaps TRBD2 (5 bases). Germline V CDR1 and CDR2: ENHRY, SYGVKD. The V end was cut by 10 bases, the J end by 2 bases, with 15 bases between. This CDR3 contains 13 residues. The CDR3 region is CATGLGSTYEQYF. The CDR3 bases are TGTGCCACGGGGTTAGGGAGCACCTACGAGCAGTACTTC.

The rearrangement links TRBV4-1 to TRBJ1-1; D remains ambiguous. The V end was cut by 3 bases, the J end by 8 bases, with 13 bases between. The CDR3 has 13 residues. Germline V gives CDR1 MGHRA, CDR2 YSYEKL. The CDR3 spells CASSHPAYCEAFF. The CDR3 DNA follows: TGCGCCAGCAGCCATCCCGCGTATTGCGAAGCTTTCTTT.

The V and J genes are TRBV5-6 and TRBJ2-5, with TRBD2 matching over 7 bases. The last part of the DNA fits TRBJ2-7 better; the J call may be wrong. The CDR3 loop spans 13 amino acids. Germline V gene sequence: CDR1 SGHDT, CDR2 YYEEEE. The CDR3 loop reads CASSLGLVNEQYF. The CDR3 DNA is TGTGCCAGCAGCTTAGGACTAGTCAACGAGCAGTACTTC.

The genes are TRBV14 and TRBJ1-6, with no clear D. The CDR3 has 14 residues. Trimming pared 2 bases from V and 5 bases from J, leaving 7 bases between. Germline-derived CDR1 and CDR2 are SGHDN and FVKESK. The CDR3 sequence is CASSQFQDNSPLHF. CDR3 sequence (DNA): TGTGCCAGCAGCCAATTTCAGGATAATTCACCCCTCCACTTT.

The chain has TRBV7-3 and TRBJ2-4, with TRBD1 matching over 9 bases. Losses at the gene ends were 7 bases for V and 7 bases for J; bases not matched to a gene: 11. Germline CDR1 reads SGHTA; CDR2 reads FQGTGA. The CDR3 is 15 residues long. DNA of the CDR3: TGTGCCAGCAACTATGGGGGACAGGGAACCAACATTCAGTACTTC. Amino acid sequence: CASNYGGQGTNIQYF. Full variable domain (rest looked up from reference TRBV7-3 and TRBJ2-4): GAGVSQTPSNKVTEKGKYVELRCDPISGHTALYWYRQSLGQGPEFLIYFQGTGAADDSGLPNDRFFAVRPEGSVSTLKIQRTERGDSAVYLCASNYGGQGTNIQYFGAGTRLSVL.

The chain has TRBV6-5 and TRBJ2-1, with TRBD1 matching 9 bases. The germline CDR1 and CDR2 sequences are MNHEY and SVGAGI. The CDR3 extends over 13 amino acids. After removal of 6 bases from V and 6 bases from J, the junction contained 3 bases not matched to a gene. Written as DNA, the CDR3 is TGTGCCAGCAGGGGGACAGGGAGCAATGAGCAGTTCTTC. This codes for CASRGTGSNEQFF.

This chain uses TRBV7-9 with TRBJ1-2; tentative D call: TRBD1 (6 bases). Per the germline V gene, CDR1 is SEHNR and CDR2 is FQNEAQ (reference sequence). Trimming removed 5 bases from V and 2 bases from J, with 9 bases in between. The CDR3 length is 13 residues. The CDR3, as DNA: TGTGCCAGCAGCCGGGACACCAACTATGGCTACACCTTC. It yields the protein CASSRDTNYGYTF. The variable domain in full, completed from reference TRBV7-9 and TRBJ1-2, reads DTGVSQNPRHKITKRGQNVTFRCDPISEHNRLYWYRQTLGQGPEFLTYFQNEAQLEKSRLLSDRFSAERPKGSFSTLEIQRTEQGDSAMYLCASSRDTNYGYTFGSGTRLTVV.